A selection of T cell receptor beta chains follows, all from one sample in a study of chemoradiotherapy in HPV16-positive cancers. Sequencing used immunoSEQ multiplex PCR; TCRdb keeps in-frame clones, though not all of them. Of over 6,500 clones in the sample, 70% to 75% were seen once. This specimen consisted of tumor tissue, obtained from a patient who underwent chemoradiotherapy. The source is a human donor with HPV-associated anogenital cancer. Each CDR3 is given with its conserved first and last residue. A D gene is named only where the DNA matches it firmly. A row's size may be missing; if present it is once, few, many or a size class.

d_gene	v_gene	j_gene	abundance	CDR3aa
NA	TRBV6-1	TRBJ2-7	NA	CASRALAGSYEQYF
NA	TRBV2	TRBJ1-3	NA	CASTFQGSGNTIYF
TRBD1	TRBV28	TRBJ1-4	NA	CASRPPGQGDEKLFF
TRBD1	TRBV5-1	TRBJ2-3	once	CASSSDRGLWNTQYF
TRBD1	TRBV7-2	TRBJ1-3	NA	CASSWGQGGGNTIYF
NA	TRBV6-4	TRBJ2-3	NA	CASSATEEGDTQYF
TRBD1	TRBV7-2	TRBJ1-5	NA	CASSLEGQGRQPQHF
NA	TRBV6-1	TRBJ1-1	NA	CASIPVWQNTEAFF
TRBD1	TRBV30	TRBJ1-5	NA	CAWSPGGDQPQHF
NA	TRBV28	TRBJ1-4	NA	CASNLAGWEKLFF
TRBD1	TRBV5-6	TRBJ1-1	NA	CASSGTGTGNTEAFF
NA	TRBV4-2	TRBJ1-2	medium-sized	CASSHLETAVNYGYTF
NA	TRBV6-5	TRBJ1-4	NA	CASSRNNEKLFF
NA	TRBV19	TRBJ1-2	once	CASTPRGGGYTF
NA	TRBV7-6	TRBJ2-7	NA	CASSQRTDPYEQYF
TRBD1	TRBV19	TRBJ2-2	NA	CASSGGQGAGTGELFF
NA	TRBV7-9	TRBJ1-2	NA	CASSPKRANYGYTF
NA	TRBV5-5	TRBJ1-5	NA	CASSLEGPELPQHF
TRBD1	TRBV27	TRBJ2-1	NA	CASAPGDRDNNEQFF
NA	TRBV5-4	TRBJ2-5	NA	CASSLAIGGQETQYF
NA	TRBV28	TRBJ1-3	few	CASSIPGRGNTIYF
TRBD2	TRBV10-2	TRBJ2-1	NA	CASRVAGGPGGEQFF
NA	TRBV7-6	TRBJ2-2	once	CASSPQGLEGAGELFF
NA	TRBV7-7	TRBJ2-5	NA	CASSRREAGETQYF
TRBD2	TRBV7-2	TRBJ2-3	NA	CASSIGLAVPDTQYF
TRBD2	TRBV7-6	TRBJ2-1	NA	CASSSGLAGSVQFF
NA	TRBV7-3	TRBJ2-2	NA	CASSLTDTGEELFF
NA	TRBV5-4	TRBJ2-5	NA	CASSRSGTPQETQYF
TRBD1	TRBV19	TRBJ1-1	once	CASTRGGPMNTEAFF
TRBD2	TRBV5-1	TRBJ2-3	NA	CASSSVAGGQDTQYF
TRBD1	TRBV5-1	TRBJ1-2	NA	CASSLEGQLYGYTF
NA	TRBV10-3	TRBJ2-2	few	CAISADQNTGELFF
NA	TRBV19	TRBJ1-4	few	CASGVGEKLFF
NA	TRBV5-6	TRBJ2-6	NA	CASSLNPGAGANVLTF
TRBD2	TRBV5-4	TRBJ2-4	NA	CASSSPGGGAKNIQYF
NA	TRBV7-9	TRBJ1-4	NA	CASTLGGGNEKLFF
NA	TRBV2	TRBJ2-3	NA	CASAYDSTQYF
TRBD1	TRBV27	TRBJ1-2	NA	CASSFGTGSLGGGYTF
TRBD1	TRBV5-1	TRBJ2-5	NA	CASSLGQGISQETQYF
NA	TRBV9	TRBJ1-4	NA	CASSPEPSRANEKLFF
NA	TRBV7-3	TRBJ1-1	NA	CASSLYGGPNTEAFF
NA	TRBV9	TRBJ2-1	NA	CASSVGVEQFF
NA	TRBV6-5	TRBJ2-6	NA	CASSLPDSGANVLTF
NA	TRBV27	TRBJ1-1	NA	CASSLRGAAMTEAFF
NA	TRBV5-1	TRBJ2-7	NA	CASSFTAEGEQYF
NA	TRBV4-2	TRBJ2-7	NA	CASSQEGVGVAPSYEQYF
NA	TRBV6-5	TRBJ2-1	NA	CASKVATSSYNEQFF
TRBD1	TRBV5-7	TRBJ1-5	NA	CASSPSDRGRNQPQHF
TRBD2	TRBV6-1	TRBJ2-1	NA	CASSEAGTSNEQFF